The 19 T cell receptor beta chains reported below all come from one sample, sequenced in a study of T cell responses to AZD1222 COVID-19 vaccine. Profiling relied on immunoSEQ multiplex PCR, and the TCRdb table lists in-frame clones only, not all of them. This sample yields over 95,000 clones, of which approximately 93% are seen a single time; roughly 8% belongs to the top ten. The input for sequencing was peripheral blood, taken 28 days after the second AZD1222 dose. Every receptor here comes from an adult who received the AZD1222 COVID-19 vaccine.

This chain joins TRBV6-2 or TRBV6-3 and TRBJ2-1; 14 bases line up with TRBD2. This CDR3 contains 17 residues. CDR1 MNHEY and CDR2 SVGEGT come from the germline V gene. V was pared by 5 bases and J by 11 bases, with 14 bases of the junction left unmatched. The CDR3 here is CASSPDGTSGSASKQFF. The CDR3 DNA reads as TGTGCCAGCAGTCCCGACGGGACTAGCGGGAGTGCGTCCAAGCAGTTCTTC.

The J gene is TRBJ1-1, the V gene TRBV6-6, with 7 bases aligning to TRBD1. Germline loops: CDR1 MNHNY, CDR2 SVGAGI (reference sequence). This CDR3 contains 14 residues. V was pared by 8 bases and J by 5 bases, with 11 bases of the junction left unmatched. CDR3 nucleotide sequence: TGTGCCAGCCTGAGGGGGACAGCCGGGACTGAAGCTTTCTTT. This sequence encodes CASLRGTAGTEAFF.

The chain uses TRBV19 and TRBJ1-5, with a tentative D call TRBD1 (6 bases). Germline values: CDR1 LNHDA, CDR2 SQIVND (reference sequence). V lost 9 bases and J 3 bases, leaving 15 bases between the germline ends. The CDR3 extends over 14 amino acids. The CDR3 DNA follows: TGTGCCAGCCGTTCCGACAGGAACAATCAGCCCCAGCATTTT. It yields the protein CASRSDRNNQPQHF.

The CDR3 nucleotides read TGTGCCAGCAGCGCGGGACAGGGGGCTTACATTCAGTACTTC. The encoded protein is CASSAGQGAYIQYF. This chain connects TRBV5-6 to TRBJ2-4, with TRBD1 matching 12 bases. The ends lost 4 bases at V and 8 bases at J; junction bases unmatched: 4. This CDR3 contains 14 residues. Per the germline V gene, CDR1 is SGHDT and CDR2 is YYEEEE. Looking up the rest from reference TRBV5-6 and TRBJ2-4 gives the full variable domain: DAGVTQSPTHLIKTRGQQVTLRCSPKSGHDTVSWYQQALGQGPQFIFQYYEEEERQRGNFPDRFSGHQFPNYSSELNVNALLLGDSALYLCASSAGQGAYIQYFGAGTRLSVL.

This sequence joins TRBV5-3 and TRBJ1-3; D not certain. TRBV5-3 is an ORF, and what it does is uncertain. V was pared by 2 bases and J by 0 bases, with 12 bases between. This CDR3 is 16 amino acids long. DNA of the CDR3: TGTGCCAGAAGCTTCAGTTTAAAATGCTCTGGAAACACCATATATTTT. Protein: CARSFSLKCSGNTIYF.

The gene calls are TRBV9 and TRBJ2-3; D is unresolved. V gave up 3 bases and J gave up 3 bases, with 5 bases separating them. Germline CDR1 is SGDLS and CDR2 is YYNGEE. The CDR3 covers 12 residues. CDR3 protein: CASSARTDTQYF. The CDR3 DNA sequence: TGTGCCAGCAGCGCCAGGACAGATACGCAGTATTTT. The variable domain in full, completed from reference TRBV9 and TRBJ2-3, reads DSGVTQTPKHLITATGQRVTLRCSPRSGDLSVYWYQQSLDQGLQFLIQYYNGEERAKGNILERFSAQQFPDLHSELNLSSLELGDSALYFCASSARTDTQYFGPGTRLTVL.

V is TRBV3-1 (or the pseudogene TRBV3-2) and J is TRBJ2-3; the D is unclear. The CDR3 has 15 residues. V lost 2 bases to trimming and J lost 4 bases, with 13 bases between them. Germline CDR1 and CDR2: LGHDT and YNNKEL (reference sequence). The CDR3 is CASSQKRLEPDTQYF. The CDR3 nucleotides are TGTGCCAGCAGCCAAAAGAGGCTAGAACCAGATACGCAGTATTTT.

This chain links TRBV18 with TRBJ1-5, with D uncertain. This CDR3 region has 13 residues. Looked up from germline, CDR1 is KGHSH and CDR2 is LQKENI. V gave up 2 bases and J gave up 4 bases, with 6 bases separating them. The CDR3 DNA reads TGTGCCAGCTCACCAGGGGTAAATCAGCCCCAGCATTTT. Protein product: CASSPGVNQPQHF. The full variable domain, its missing parts supplied by reference TRBV18 and TRBJ1-5, is NAGVMQNPRHLVRRRGQEARLRCSPMKGHSHVYWYRQLPEEGLKFMVYLQKENIIDESGMPKERFSAEFPKEGPSILRIQQVVRGDSAAYFCASSPGVNQPQHFGDGTRLSIL.

The J gene is TRBJ2-1, the V gene TRBV7-9; TRBD2 aligns across 8 bases. Germline V gives CDR1 SEHNR, CDR2 FQNEAQ (reference sequence). With V trimmed by 1 base and J by 4 bases, 3 bases remained unmatched. The CDR3 runs to 15 residues. The CDR3 DNA is TGTGCCAGCAGCTTAGGCCTAGCGGGTTACAATGAGCAGTTCTTC. Its translation: CASSLGLAGYNEQFF.

The chain employs TRBV11-3 and TRBJ1-2, with D possibly matching TRBD1 (6 bases). The CDR3 has 15 amino acids. V was shortened by 5 bases and J by 2 bases, with 15 bases between the two germline ends. Looked up from germline, CDR1 is SGHNT and CDR2 is YENEEA. The CDR3 reads CASSRDRLLNYGYTF. The CDR3 coding sequence is TGTGCCAGCAGCCGCGACAGGCTTTTAAACTATGGCTACACCTTC.

The chain employs TRBV6-2 or TRBV6-3 and TRBJ1-4; D uncertain. Trimming shortened V by 4 bases and J by 4 bases, and 13 bases separated the two germline ends. The CDR3 covers 15 residues. Germline CDR1 and CDR2: MNHEY and SVGEGT. This CDR3 is CASSSYGPRNEKLFF. The CDR3, as DNA: TGTGCCAGCAGTTCTTACGGGCCCCGTAATGAAAAACTGTTTTTT.

The chain carries TRBV6-5 and TRBJ1-2; 10 bases line up with TRBD1. In germline, CDR1 is MNHEY, CDR2 SVGAGI. V trimming: 1 base; J trimming: 2 bases; junction bases outside the gene matches: 1. The CDR3 has 15 residues. CDR3 protein: CASSYLGQGNYGYTF. CDR3 bases: TGTGCCAGCAGTTACTTGGGACAGGGGAACTATGGCTACACCTTC.

The rearrangement uses TRBV2 and TRBJ1-3; TRBD1 matches 7 bases. This CDR3 contains 15 residues. The germline V gene has CDR1 SNHLY and CDR2 FYNNEI. V gave up 5 bases and J gave up 1 base; unmatched junction bases: 5. The CDR3 loop is CASSTTGESGNTIYF. In nucleotides, the CDR3 is TGTGCCAGCAGTACTACAGGGGAATCTGGAAACACCATATATTTT.

The chain has TRBV6-5 and TRBJ2-7; no definite D call. The CDR3 runs 13 residues. V lost 5 bases, J lost 3 bases, and 11 bases lay in between. Germline assignment: CDR1 MNHEY and CDR2 SVGAGI. CDR3 protein: CASSIQRNYEQYF. For the CDR3, the DNA is TGTGCCAGCAGTATACAGAGAAACTACGAGCAGTACTTC.

The chain has TRBV25-1 and TRBJ2-1, with unresolved D. Trimming removed 2 bases at V and 5 bases at J, with 10 bases between. The length of the CDR3 is 14 residues. Germline lookup yields CDR1 MGHDK and CDR2 SYGVNS. The CDR3 nucleotides are TGTGCCAGCAGTGAAAGTGAAATCCACAATGAGCAGTTCTTC. It translates to CASSESEIHNEQFF.

This chain uses TRBV7-6 with TRBJ2-3, with 11 bases aligning to TRBD2. The CDR3 has 16 residues. Germline loops: CDR1 SGHVS, CDR2 FNYEAQ. Trimming cost V 4 bases and J 7 bases; bases outside gene matches: 10. The CDR3 DNA sequence: TGTGCCAGCAGCTCCCCGACTAGCGGGAACACGAATACGCAGTATTTT. This translates into CASSSPTSGNTNTQYF.

V and J are TRBV18 and TRBJ2-7, with D unresolved. The CDR3 consists of 14 residues. Between the trimmed V and J ends, which lost 1 base and 4 bases, there was a span of 11 bases. Germline V gene data show CDR1 as KGHSH and CDR2 as LQKENI. DNA of the CDR3: TGTGCCAGCTCACCACTGGGCCCTTATTACGAGCAGTACTTC. Amino acid sequence: CASSPLGPYYEQYF.

The chain couples TRBV3-1 (or the pseudogene TRBV3-2) to TRBJ1-1; 7 bases match TRBD1. The CDR3 covers 12 residues. The junction had 3 bases not matched to a gene; V was cut back by 5 bases and J by 6 bases. CDR1 and CDR2 (germline): LGHDT, YNNKEL (reference sequence). Written as DNA, the CDR3 is TGTGCCAGCAGCTCAGGGGGGGCTGAAGCTTTCTTT. Translated: CASSSGGAEAFF.

This rearrangement joins TRBV29-1 to TRBJ2-7, with 10 bases matching TRBD1. V lost 7 bases and J lost 7; bases outside the gene matches: 10. The germline V gene encodes CDR1 SQVTM and CDR2 ANQGSEA. The CDR3 extends over 13 amino acids. The CDR3 bases are TGCAGCGCCCTCGGGACAGGGGCCGGAGAGCAGTACTTC. As protein: CSALGTGAGEQYF.